This T cell receptor beta chain is drawn from a study of blood T cell repertoires in COVID-19. Germline V lookup: CDR1 SGHVS, CDR2 FNYEAQ. The CDR3 sequence is 15 residues long. Trimming took off 5 bases at V and 3 bases at J, with 15 bases between the two ends. TCRdb keeps only in-frame clones here, not all; method: immunoSEQ multiplex PCR. Of roughly 250,000 clones in the sample, around nine tenths are singletons; the top ten hold 1.6%. The TCR was taken from a woman between 50 and 59 years old who had recovered from COVID-19. V and J are TRBV7-6 and TRBJ2-3, with D hard to call. The sample consisted of PBMCs or T cells enriched from blood (not recorded which). The CDR3 DNA reads TGTGCCAGCAGCCCCGACCGCGGTAATACAGATACGCAGTATTTT. Translated: CASSPDRGNTDTQYF.